Shown below are 3 T cell receptor beta chains from a single sample sequenced in a study of CXCR3-negative and CXCR3-positive naive CD8 T cells. 5' RACE that incorporated UMI labels was used to prepare the TRB cDNA libraries. TCRdb re-called the 5' RACE reads; one entry per CDR3 protein, DNA not given. The sample has tens of thousands of distinct CDR3 sequences, and its top ten clones hold around 18%. The sample consisted of memory CD8+ T cells from blood. The origin of the receptors is a human donor in good health. Some clones in this sample may be carry-over from other donors' samples.

V usage is TRBV7-9 and J usage is TRBJ2-7. Per germline, CDR1 SEHNR and CDR2 FQNEAQ (reference sequence). The CDR3 extends over 13 amino acids. CDR3 in amino acids: CASSFSSIYEQYF. Complete variable domain (other parts from reference TRBV7-9 and TRBJ2-7): DTGVSQNPRHKITKRGQNVTFRCDPISEHNRLYWYRQTLGQGPEFLTYFQNEAQLEKSRLLSDRFSAERPKGSFSTLEIQRTEQGDSAMYLCASSFSSIYEQYFGPGTRLTVT.

This chain connects TRBV14 to TRBJ1-1. Germline CDR1 reads SGHDN; CDR2 reads FVKESK. The CDR3 loop spans 14 amino acids. Here the CDR3 reads CASSQGAMNTEAFF. The full variable domain, rest sourced from reference TRBV14 and TRBJ1-1, is EAGVTQFPSHSVIEKGQTVTLRCDPISGHDNLYWYRRVMGKEIKFLLHFVKESKQDESGMPNNRFLAERTGGTYSTLKVQPAELEDSGVYFCASSQGAMNTEAFFGQGTRLTVV.

The J gene is TRBJ2-7, the V gene TRBV5-6; TCRdb proposes TRBD2, but this gene call is untestable without DNA. The CDR3 totals 14 residues. Germline V gene sequence: CDR1 SGHDT, CDR2 YYEEEE. The CDR3 reads CASSLGTMGYEQYF.